The 14 T cell receptor beta chains in this list originate from one sample, sequenced in a study of T cells after yellow fever vaccination. Via MiXCR, TCRdb re-called the 5' RACE reads, giving one row per CDR3 protein. The data contain about 220,000 distinct CDR3 sequences, around 3.1% of them seen just once; the ten biggest clones take up approximately 3.5%. The specimen comprised CD4+ T cells sorted from PBMCs, sampled 10 days after the yellow fever booster vaccination. Every receptor here comes from a man between 18 and 35 years old who received the YFV17D yellow fever vaccine.

This clonotype was seen only a few times. The J gene is TRBJ2-7, the V gene TRBV20-1; D remains unclear. V was cut by 5 bases and J by 0 bases, with 11 bases left in between. The CDR3 is 13 amino acids. Germline values: CDR1 DFQATT, CDR2 SNEGSKA (reference sequence). The CDR3 spells CSAADPSSYEQYV. The CDR3 nucleotides are TGCAGTGCTGCCGACCCAAGCTCCTACGAGCAGTACGTC.

This clonotype occurred many times. The chain recombines TRBV7-2 with TRBJ2-1; 13 nucleotides match TRBD2. After removal of 6 bases from V and 9 bases from J, the junction contained 8 bases not matched to a gene. The CDR3 has 15 residues. Germline V gene sequence: CDR1 SGHTA, CDR2 FQGNSA. The CDR3 protein is CASSYTSGGAVEQFF. In DNA, the CDR3 is TGTGCCAGCAGTTATACTAGCGGGGGGGCCGTTGAGCAGTTCTTC. Looking up the rest from reference TRBV7-2 and TRBJ2-1 gives the full variable domain: GAGVSQSPSNKVTEKGKDVELRCDPISGHTALYWYRQSLGQGLEFLIYFQGNSAPDKSGLPSDRFSAERTGGSVSTLTIQRTQQEDSAVYLCASSYTSGGAVEQFFGPGTRLTVL.

The table lists this clonotype with many counts. V usage is TRBV20-1 and J usage is TRBJ1-4; D is uncertain. The germline CDR1 and CDR2 sequences are DFQATT and SNEGSKA (reference sequence). The CDR3 is 11 residues long. Trimming shortened V by 5 bases and J by 13 bases, and 14 bases separated the two germline ends. The CDR3 sequence: CSALRTFRLFF. In nucleotides, the CDR3 is TGCAGTGCTCTTCGGACGTTTCGACTGTTTTTT.

This clonotype was seen a few times. The chain recombines TRBV4-3 with TRBJ2-7; D is possibly TRBD2 (6 bases). The ends were cut back, 5 bases at V and 6 bases at J, with 14 bases in the middle. The CDR3 has 13 residues. In germline, CDR1 is LGHNA, CDR2 YSLEER. Written as DNA, the CDR3 is TGCGCCAGCAGCGCCCAAACTAGCTTCGAGCAGTACTTC. Its translation: CASSAQTSFEQYF.

This CDR3 reads CASSPGAGTQYF. CDR3 nucleotides: TGTGCCAGCAGCCCAGGTGCGGGAACCCAGTACTTC. The chain joins TRBV7-2 to TRBJ2-5; D is perhaps TRBD2 (6 bases). V was cut by 5 bases and J by 8 bases, with 12 bases left in between. This CDR3 spans 12 amino acids. The germline V gene encodes CDR1 SGHTA and CDR2 FQGNSA. The full variable domain, rest sourced from reference TRBV7-2 and TRBJ2-5, is GAGVSQSPSNKVTEKGKDVELRCDPISGHTALYWYRQSLGQGLEFLIYFQGNSAPDKSGLPSDRFSAERTGGSVSTLTIQRTQQEDSAVYLCASSPGAGTQYFGPGTRLLVL.

The table lists this clonotype with many counts. The V gene is TRBV29-1, the J gene TRBJ1-2; a possible D gene is TRBD1 (5 bases). CDR1 is SQVTM, CDR2 ANQGSEA, per germline. The V and J ends lost 0 bases and 4 bases respectively, with 12 bases between them. This CDR3 comprises 14 residues. In nucleotides, the CDR3 is TGCAGCGTTGAAGATTCGGGGGTTGGCTATGGCTACACCTTC. Encoded protein: CSVEDSGVGYGYTF.

The V and J genes are TRBV20-1 and TRBJ1-5; D remains ambiguous. Per the germline V gene, CDR1 is DFQATT and CDR2 is SNEGSKA (reference sequence). V was trimmed by 3 bases and J by 5 bases, leaving 14 bases between them. The CDR3 length is 14 residues. CDR3 region: CSARGRSAHQPQHF. The CDR3, as DNA: TGCAGTGCTAGGGGTAGGTCAGCGCATCAGCCCCAGCATTTT.

This clonotype has only a few counts. V is TRBV5-1 and J is TRBJ1-1, with D hard to call. CDR1 SGHRS and CDR2 YFSETQ come from the germline V gene. This CDR3 spans 15 amino acids. Trimming removed 1 base from V and 1 base from J, with 11 bases in between. This CDR3 reads CASSLIGSTNTEAFF. The CDR3 bases are TGCGCCAGCAGCTTGATAGGGTCCACGAACACTGAAGCTTTCTTT.

This clonotype was counted only a few times. The V gene is TRBV14, the J gene TRBJ2-5, with no clear D. Germline-derived CDR1 and CDR2 are SGHDN and FVKESK. This CDR3 is 14 amino acids long. Trimming cost V 1 base and J 1 base, with 7 bases left between them. CDR3 bases: TGTGCCAGCAGCCAAGCGGCGGCCCAAGAGACCCAGTACTTC. Translating it yields CASSQAAAQETQYF.

This clonotype was seen a few times. The CDR3 DNA reads as TGTGCCAGCAGCTTGGACCCAGGAAATCAGCCCCAGCATTTT. Translation gives CASSLDPGNQPQHF. The V call is TRBV5-4, the J call TRBJ1-5; no clear D. Germline V gene sequence: CDR1 SGHNT, CDR2 YYREEE (reference sequence). This CDR3 has 14 amino acids. Trimming stripped 0 bases from V and 4 bases from J, with 8 bases between. The full variable domain, its missing parts supplied by reference TRBV5-4 and TRBJ1-5, is ETGVTQSPTHLIKTRGQQVTLRCSSQSGHNTVSWYQQALGQGPQFIFQYYREEENGRGNFPPRFSGLQFPNYSSELNVNALELDDSALYLCASSLDPGNQPQHFGDGTRLSIL.

This clonotype was seen more than once but under ten times. V gene TRBV24-1 combines with J gene TRBJ1-3; 8 bases fit TRBD1. CDR3 length equals 15 residues. Looked up from germline, CDR1 is KGHDR and CDR2 is SFDVKD. The V segment lost 9 bases and the J segment 0 bases; nucleotides outside the gene matches: 6. The CDR3 DNA sequence: TGTGCCACCGCCGGGACAGGACCCTCTGGAAACACCATATATTTT. Translating it yields CATAGTGPSGNTIYF.

This chain connects TRBV12-3 or TRBV12-4 to TRBJ1-2, with 8 bases identical to TRBD1. V was pared by 6 bases and J by 6 bases, with 6 bases of the junction left unmatched. The CDR3 has 13 amino acids. The CDR3 DNA reads TGTGCCAGCAGGACCACAGGGGGACATGGCTACACCTTC. Translation: CASRTTGGHGYTF.

This clonotype was counted ten times or more. The chain employs TRBV11-2 and TRBJ2-7; perhaps TRBD1 as D (5 bases). V lost 3 bases and J lost 2, with 8 bases in between. Germline CDR1 reads SGHAT; CDR2 reads FQNNGV. The CDR3 extends over 13 amino acids. The CDR3 region is CASSFNRPYEQYF. In DNA, the CDR3 is TGTGCCAGCAGCTTCAACAGGCCCTACGAGCAGTACTTC.

This clonotype was observed a handful of times. V gene TRBV7-2 combines with J gene TRBJ2-1; 11 bases are a match to TRBD2. Germline assignment: CDR1 SGHTA and CDR2 FQGNSA. The CDR3 is 15 residues long. Trimming at V came to 2 bases and at J to 8 bases, leaving 5 bases not matched to a gene. This CDR3 reads CASSLFSGGAYEQFF. The CDR3 DNA is TGTGCCAGCAGCTTATTTAGCGGGGGGGCATATGAGCAGTTCTTC.